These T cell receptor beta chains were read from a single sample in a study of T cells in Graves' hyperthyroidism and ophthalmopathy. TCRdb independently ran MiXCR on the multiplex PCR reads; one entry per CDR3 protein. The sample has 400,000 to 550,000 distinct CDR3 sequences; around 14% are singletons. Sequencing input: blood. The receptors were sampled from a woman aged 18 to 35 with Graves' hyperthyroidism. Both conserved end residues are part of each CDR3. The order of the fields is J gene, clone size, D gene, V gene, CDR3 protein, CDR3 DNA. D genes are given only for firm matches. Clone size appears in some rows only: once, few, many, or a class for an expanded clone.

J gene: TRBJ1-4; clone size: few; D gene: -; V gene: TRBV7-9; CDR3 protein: CASSRGRINEKLFF; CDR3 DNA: TGTGCCAGCAGCCGGGGACGGATTAATGAAAAACTGTTTTTT
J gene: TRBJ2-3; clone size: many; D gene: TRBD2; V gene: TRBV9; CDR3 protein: CASSVSSGTTDTQYF; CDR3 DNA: TGTGCCAGCAGCGTATCTAGCGGGACCACAGATACGCAGTATTTT
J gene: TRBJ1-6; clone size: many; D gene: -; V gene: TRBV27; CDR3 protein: CASSLSPLKSPLHF; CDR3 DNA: TGTGCCAGCAGTTTATCTCCTTTAAAGTCACCCCTCCACTTT
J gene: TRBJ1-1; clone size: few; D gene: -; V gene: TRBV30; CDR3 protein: CAWRGGAVNTEAFF; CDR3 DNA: TGTGCCTGGAGAGGGGGGGCGGTGAACACTGAAGCTTTCTTT
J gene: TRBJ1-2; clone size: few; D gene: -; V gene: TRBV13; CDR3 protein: CASSPRRGINYGYTF; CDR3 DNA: TGTGCCAGCAGCCCGCGCAGGGGAATTAACTATGGCTACACCTTC
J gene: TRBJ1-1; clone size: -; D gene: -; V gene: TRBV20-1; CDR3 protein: CSARDPSNLVRAFF; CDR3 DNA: TGCAGTGCTAGAGATCCCAGTAATTTAGTGAGGGCTTTCTTT
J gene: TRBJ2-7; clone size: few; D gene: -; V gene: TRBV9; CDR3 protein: CASSVTPGPRDSEQYF; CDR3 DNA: TGTGCCAGCAGCGTAACCCCTGGACCTAGAGACTCCGAGCAGTACTTC
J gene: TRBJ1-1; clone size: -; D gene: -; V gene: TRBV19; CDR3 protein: CASSWVAGDTEAFF; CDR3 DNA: TGTGCCAGTAGTTGGGTTGCGGGGGACACTGAAGCTTTCTTT
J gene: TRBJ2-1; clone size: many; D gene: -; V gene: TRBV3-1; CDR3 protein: CASSQGSWSYNEQFF; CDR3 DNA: TGTGCCAGCAGCCAAGGGAGTTGGTCCTACAATGAGCAGTTCTTC
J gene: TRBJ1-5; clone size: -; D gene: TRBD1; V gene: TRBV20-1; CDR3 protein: CSAYVTGVGNQPQHF; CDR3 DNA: TGCAGTGCTTACGTTACAGGGGTGGGAAATCAGCCCCAGCATTTT
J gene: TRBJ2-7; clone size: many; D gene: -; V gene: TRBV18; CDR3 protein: CASSPPLPSRRAYEQYF; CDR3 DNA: TGTGCCAGCTCACCACCGCTGCCCTCGAGGCGGGCCTACGAGCAGTACTTC
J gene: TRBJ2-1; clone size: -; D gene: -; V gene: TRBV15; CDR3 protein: CATSRDSRGYNEQFF; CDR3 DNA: TGTGCCACCAGCAGAGATTCACGGGGGTACAATGAGCAGTTCTTC
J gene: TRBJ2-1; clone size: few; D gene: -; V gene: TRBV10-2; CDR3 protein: CASSTGPTRPYNEQFF; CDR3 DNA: TGCGCCAGCAGCACCGGGCCAACCCGCCCCTACAATGAGCAGTTCTTC
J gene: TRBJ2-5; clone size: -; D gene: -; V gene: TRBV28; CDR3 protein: CASSLSLPAGTQYF; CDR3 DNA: TGTGCCAGCAGTCTATCACTCCCAGCGGGGACCCAGTACTTC
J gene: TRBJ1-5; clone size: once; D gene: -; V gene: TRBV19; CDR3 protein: CATNGGGPSQPQHF; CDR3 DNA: TGTGCCACCAATGGAGGGGGGCCAAGTCAGCCCCAGCATTTT
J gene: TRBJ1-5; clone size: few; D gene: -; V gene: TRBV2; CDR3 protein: CASRGGDQPQHF; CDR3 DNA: TGTGCCAGCAGGGGGGGCGATCAGCCCCAGCATTTT
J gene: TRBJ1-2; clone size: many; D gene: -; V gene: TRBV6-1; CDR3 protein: CASRRGNYGYTF; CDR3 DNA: TGTGCCAGCAGAAGAGGGAACTATGGCTACACCTTC
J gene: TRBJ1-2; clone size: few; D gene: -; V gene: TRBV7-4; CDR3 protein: CASSLNAINYGYTF; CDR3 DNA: TGTGCCAGCAGCTTAAACGCCATTAACTATGGCTACACCTTC
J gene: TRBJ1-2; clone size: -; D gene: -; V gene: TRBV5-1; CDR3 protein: CASSTGDEYSYGFTF; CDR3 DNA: TGCGCCAGCAGCACTGGGGACGAATACAGTTATGGCTTCACCTTC
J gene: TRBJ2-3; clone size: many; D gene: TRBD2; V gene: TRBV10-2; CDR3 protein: CASSERAGVTDTQYF; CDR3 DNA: TGCGCCAGCAGTGAGAGGGCGGGAGTAACAGATACGCAGTATTTT
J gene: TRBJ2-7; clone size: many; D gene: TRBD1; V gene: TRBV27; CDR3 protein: CASSIQGGSYEQYF; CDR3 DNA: TGTGCCAGCAGTATACAGGGGGGCTCCTACGAGCAGTACTTC
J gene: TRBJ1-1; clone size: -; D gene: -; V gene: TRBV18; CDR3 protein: CASSPSTGTNTEAFF; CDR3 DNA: TGTGCCAGCTCACCTTCGACAGGCACGAACACTGAAGCTTTCTTT
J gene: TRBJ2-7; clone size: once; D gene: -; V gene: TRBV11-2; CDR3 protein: CASSLVAVAGYEQYF; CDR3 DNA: TGTGCCAGCAGCTTAGTAGCAGTGGCGGGATACGAGCAGTACTTC
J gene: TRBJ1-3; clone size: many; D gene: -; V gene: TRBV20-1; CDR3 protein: CSASHRDSGNTIYF; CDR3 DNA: TGCAGTGCTAGTCACAGGGACTCTGGAAACACCATATATTTT
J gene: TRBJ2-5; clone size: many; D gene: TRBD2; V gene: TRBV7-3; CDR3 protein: CASSPGGPETQYF; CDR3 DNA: TGTGCCAGCAGCCCGGGGGGGCCAGAGACCCAGTACTTC
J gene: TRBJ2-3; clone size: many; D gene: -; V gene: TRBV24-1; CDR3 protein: CATSGGSSTDTQYF; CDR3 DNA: TGTGCCACCAGTGGGGGGTCTAGCACAGATACGCAGTATTTT
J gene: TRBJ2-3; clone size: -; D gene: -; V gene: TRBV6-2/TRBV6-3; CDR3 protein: CASSYKGDTQYF; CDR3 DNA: TGTGCCAGCAGTTACAAAGGGGATACGCAGTATTTT
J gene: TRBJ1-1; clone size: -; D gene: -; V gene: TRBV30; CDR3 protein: CAWSIGRMNTEAFF; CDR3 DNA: TGTGCCTGGAGTATAGGACGGATGAACACTGAAGCTTTCTTT
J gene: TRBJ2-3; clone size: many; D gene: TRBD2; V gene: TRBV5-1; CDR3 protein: CASGLGLAGGSLDTQYF; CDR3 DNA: TGCGCCAGCGGCCTCGGACTAGCGGGAGGGTCCTTGGATACGCAGTATTTT